Described below is a single T cell receptor beta chain sequence and its context. This clone has more than one count but fewer than ten. Its specific antigen is unknown. It has no much larger one-base neighbor in the sample; base qualities were not kept. This sample stems from a study of blood T cell repertoires in COVID-19 (dated by TCRdb to about 2020). Study-level background: The collaborator samples originated in the United States, Italy and Spain and spanned the acute and convalescent phases of COVID-19. The material from the prospective study consisted of cDNA or gDNA derived from T cells, B-cell-depleted T cells, or PBMCs. Samples came from the ongoing ImmuneRACE study (first 160 participants) plus 1,254 subjects from 6 global collaborators. Deeply sampled blood TCRbeta repertoires from subjects exposed to, actively infected with, or recovered from COVID-19 were included in the dataset. Nearly every sample came with metadata listing a de-identified subject ID, COVID-19 status, age in years and sex. Where HLA class I and class II types were available, the types were taken from metadata supplied by the sample provider, not from assay-based typing. The repertoires were released in a freely available public database intended as a resource for research on the immune response to SARS-CoV-2. What the work shows at the level of the full study, not this receptor alone: How much clinical and demographic metadata was included differed by source and by participant, and the metadata was provided uncurated.

The germline V gene yields SGHRS for CDR1 and YFSETQ for CDR2. Measured from the cysteine to the phenylalanine, the CDR3 is 14 residues long. Here the CDR3 DNA is all that survives: 42 bases in frame from base 1. V is shortened by 1 base, J by 8 bases, and the region joining them spans 12 bases. Enrolling through a virtual design, the prospective study's participants ranged in age from about 18 to 89 years and lived across approximately 25 United States geographic areas. In the prospective study, participants were assigned to cohorts based on the clinical history participants reported in a screening survey and a study questionnaire. ImmuneRACE Cohort 3 recovered participants were defined by two consecutive negative NP/OP PCR tests, healthcare professional clearance, or symptom resolution. Each participant in the prospective study had whole blood, serum and a nasopharyngeal or oropharyngeal swab collected by mobile phlebotomists. Prospective study participants could optionally give additional blood draws and questionnaires over an approximately 2-month period. Blood samples from the prospective study were shipped frozen or at room temperature prior to DNA extraction.

TCRbeta CDR3 regions were amplified from genomic DNA by means of the immunoSEQ Assay, a bias-controlled multiplex PCR. Per the source publication's procedure: The number of nucleated cells in each sample was estimated by amplification of reference gene primers within the assay. To quantify the absolute abundance of each unique TCRbeta CDR3 rearrangement, sequence reads were collapsed and filtered. Productive Simpson clonality was computed per sample as the square root of Simpson's diversity index over productive rearrangements. Not all clones reach the TCRdb copy of this immuneACCESS table, which keeps in-frame sequences only. Checked studies attribute under half of the gap to unresolved V genes and leave the rest unexplained. V and J calls and clone size come straight from that table; D and trimming were deduced from the DNA. In this sample the table shows 390,000 or so clones, 85% to 90% of which occur a single time. Clones ranked in the top ten supply 1% of the sample.

The chain is assembled from TRBV5-1 and TRBJ1-4, and TRBD1 may be the D gene, going by 5 matching bases. The sequencing sample was made of PBMCs or T cells enriched from blood (not recorded which). The sequence came from a man younger than 35 who had recovered from COVID-19. The DNA reads TGCGCCAGCAGCTTGAGGCAGGGAAACGAAAAACTGTTTTTT. Its protein is CASSLRQGNEKLFF.